This entry lists 9 T cell receptor beta chains sequenced from one sample in a study of blood T cell repertoires in COVID-19. Data came from immunoSEQ multiplex PCR; TCRdb stores just in-frame clones and leaves some out. This table has some 110,000 clones, 90% to 95% appearing once. The sample taken for sequencing was peripheral blood. These receptors were collected from a man over 45 with COVID-19, enrolled during active disease.

The V and J genes are TRBV7-3 and TRBJ2-5, with 7 positions matching TRBD2. Losses at the gene ends were 4 bases for V and 9 bases for J; bases not matched to a gene: 5. The CDR3 consists of 12 residues. Germline V CDR1 and CDR2: SGHTA, FQGTGA. The CDR3 bases are TGTGCCAGCAGCTCACCGGGACTACCCCAGTACTTC. As protein: CASSSPGLPQYF.

The chain joins TRBV6-6 to TRBJ1-6; TRBD1 aligns across 9 bases. The CDR3 is made up of 15 amino acids. Unmatched junction bases numbered 7, after V lost 6 bases and J lost 7 bases. Germline V gives CDR1 MNHNY, CDR2 SVGAGI (reference sequence). The CDR3 region is CASSLMGQGNSPLHF. The CDR3 nucleotides read TGTGCCAGCAGCCTCATGGGACAGGGAAATTCACCCCTCCACTTT.

V gene TRBV7-9 combines with J gene TRBJ2-3, with 9 positions matching TRBD1. The germline CDR1 and CDR2 sequences are SEHNR and FQNEAQ (reference sequence). CDR3 size: 15 residues. The J segment lost 3 bases and the V segment lost 6 bases, leaving 7 bases of the junction unmatched. The chain's CDR3 is CASRTWDRVTDTQYF. CDR3 sequence (DNA): TGTGCCAGCAGGACCTGGGACAGGGTAACAGATACGCAGTATTTT.

In nucleotides, the CDR3 is TGTGCCAGCTCACCCTCCGTCTCCTACGAGCAGTACTTC. It translates to CASSPSVSYEQYF. This chain uses TRBV18 with TRBJ2-7; D gene uncertain. V was clipped by 3 bases and J by 0 bases, with 6 bases between them. Germline CDR1 KGHSH, CDR2 LQKENI. CDR3 size: 13 residues.

In nucleotides, the CDR3 is TGTGCCAGCAGCGTAGGGGTGGGGCAGCCCCAGCATTTT. Translating gives CASSVGVGQPQHF. The rearrangement uses TRBV7-3 and TRBJ1-5; tentative D call: TRBD1 (5 bases). Germline CDR1 and CDR2: SGHTA and FQGTGA. This CDR3 has 13 residues. The V gene lost 5 bases and the J gene lost 7 bases, with 12 bases spanning the gap.

V and J are TRBV18 and TRBJ1-4; tentative D call: TRBD1 (5 bases). The length of the CDR3 is 15 residues. The V gene lost 3 bases and the J gene lost 3 bases, with 11 bases spanning the gap. Germline lookup yields CDR1 KGHSH and CDR2 LQKENI. CDR3 region: CASSPTGVPNEKLFF. CDR3 nucleotide sequence: TGTGCCAGCTCACCTACAGGTGTCCCTAATGAAAAACTGTTTTTT.

V gene TRBV5-1 combines with J gene TRBJ2-3, with 7 bases aligning to TRBD1. Trimming at V came to 7 bases and at J to 5 bases, leaving 10 bases not matched to a gene. Germline CDR1 reads SGHRS; CDR2 reads YFSETQ. The CDR3 covers 14 residues. The CDR3 DNA sequence: TGCGCCAGCGGAAGGGACAGAGGAGTAGATACGCAGTATTTT. Protein product: CASGRDRGVDTQYF.

This sequence joins TRBV9 and TRBJ1-2; 9 bases agree with TRBD1. The germline V gene encodes CDR1 SGDLS and CDR2 YYNGEE. The V segment lost 3 bases and the J segment 8 bases; nucleotides outside the gene matches: 5. CDR3 size: 13 residues. This CDR3 is CASSAGTGKGYTF. The CDR3 nucleotides are TGTGCCAGCAGCGCAGGGACAGGGAAAGGCTACACCTTC. Combining the CDR3 with reference TRBV9 and TRBJ1-2 gives the whole variable domain DSGVTQTPKHLITATGQRVTLRCSPRSGDLSVYWYQQSLDQGLQFLIQYYNGEERAKGNILERFSAQQFPDLHSELNLSSLELGDSALYFCASSAGTGKGYTFGSGTRLTVV.

The genes are TRBV7-2 and TRBJ2-7; 11 nucleotides match TRBD2. This CDR3 contains 15 residues. Per germline, CDR1 SGHTA and CDR2 FQGNSA. Trimming removed 5 bases from V and 5 bases from J; junction bases left unmatched: 8. This chain's CDR3 is CASSVVAGGPNEQYF. In DNA form, the CDR3 reads TGTGCCAGCAGCGTGGTAGCGGGAGGGCCCAACGAGCAGTACTTC.